The next 14 T cell receptor beta chains were all read from a single sample in a study of shared clonotypes between healthy human individuals. Only in-frame clones appear in the TCRdb table, and some are missing; sequencing was by immunoSEQ multiplex PCR. The sample has 1,400,000 or so clones, less than 99% seen once. Sequencing used naive CD4+ T cells sorted from blood. The subset: CD45RA+ positively selected. Receptors were obtained from a young man in good health.

The chain links TRBV18 to TRBJ1-2; no reliable D call. The V gene's germline CDR1 is KGHSH and CDR2 LQKENI. Between the trimmed V and J ends, which lost 4 bases and 0 bases, there was a span of 9 bases. This CDR3 has 14 amino acids. CDR3 DNA sequence: TGTGCCAGCTCACAGACACCTACTAACTATGGCTACACCTTC. Translating gives CASSQTPTNYGYTF.

This chain links TRBV19 with TRBJ2-1; TRBD1 is a possible D gene (6 bases). The V gene's germline CDR1 is LNHDA and CDR2 SQIVND (reference sequence). The CDR3 runs 15 residues. Trimming pared 5 bases from V and 0 bases from J, leaving 11 bases between. Written as DNA, the CDR3 is TGTGCCAGTAGTTGGACAGTGAGCTCCTACAATGAGCAGTTCTTC. Its translation is CASSWTVSSYNEQFF.

The chain links TRBV6-5 to TRBJ2-1, with TRBD2 identical over 8 bases. Germline V gives CDR1 MNHEY, CDR2 SVGAGI. There are 13 residues in the CDR3. The V gene end was trimmed by 6 bases and the J gene end by 10 bases; junction bases not matched to a gene: 8. CDR3 region: CASRATSAKEQFF. CDR3 DNA sequence: TGTGCCAGCAGAGCGACTAGCGCGAAGGAGCAGTTCTTC.

The rearrangement joins TRBV9 to TRBJ2-3; tentative D call: TRBD2 (6 bases). From germline, CDR1 is SGDLS and CDR2 YYNGEE. The CDR3 runs to 15 residues. V was pared by 6 bases and J by 6 bases, with 20 bases between. The CDR3 protein is CASTKAGEAGDTQYF. The CDR3 DNA is TGTGCCAGCACAAAAGCCGGGGAGGCGGGTGATACGCAGTATTTT.

The chain links TRBV12-1 to TRBJ2-5; the table's D call, TRBD2, was not checked against the DNA. TRBV12-1 is given as a pseudogene. The CDR3 loop spans 14 amino acids. The CDR3 region has the DNA TGTGCCAGCAGCCGGGTCCCCCAAAGCGAGACCCAGTACTTC. Amino acids: CASSRVPQSETQYF.

This chain uses TRBV7-2 with TRBJ1-5; the D gene is possibly TRBD1 (5 bases). The CDR3 has 16 amino acids. Trimming shortened V by 4 bases and J by 7 bases, and 20 bases separated the two germline ends. CDR1 is SGHTA and CDR2 is FQGNSA in the germline V gene. The CDR3 loop is CASSSEGASGTQPQHF. The CDR3, as DNA: TGTGCCAGCAGCTCAGAAGGGGCCAGCGGTACCCAGCCCCAGCATTTT.

This clone appeared a few times. In the same sample, other DNA sequences code for this CDR3. This chain connects TRBV9 to TRBJ1-3; D not certain. The germline V gene has CDR1 SGDLS and CDR2 YYNGEE. The CDR3 contains 14 residues. The V gene lost 2 bases and the J gene lost 0 bases, with 6 bases spanning the gap. The CDR3 DNA is TGTGCCAGCAGCGTGGGGAGCTCTGGAAACACCATATATTTT. Its protein is CASSVGSSGNTIYF.

The J gene is TRBJ1-5, the V gene TRBV21-1; TRBD1 is the table's D call and was not checked against the DNA. TRBV21-1 is reported as a pseudogene. This CDR3 has 13 amino acids. This CDR3 reads CAPPRTENQPQHF. Written as DNA, the CDR3 is TGTGCCCCCCCCCGAACAGAGAATCAGCCCCAGCATTTT.

This clone was observed once. The chain links TRBV6-1 to TRBJ2-7, with 12 bases that match TRBD2. The ends lost 6 bases at V and 4 bases at J; junction bases unmatched: 4. This CDR3 comprises 14 residues. Germline V gene lookup returns CDR1 MNHNS and CDR2 SASEGT. CDR3 protein: CASRRTSGEYEQYF. The CDR3 bases are TGTGCCAGCAGGAGGACTAGCGGGGAGTACGAGCAGTACTTC.

The chain is built from TRBV29-1 and TRBJ1-4; TRBD1 might be the D (6 bases). In germline, CDR1 is SQVTM, CDR2 ANQGSEA. With 6 bases removed from V and 5 bases from J, the gap between germline ends came to 7 bases. The CDR3 is 11 amino acids. The CDR3 sequence: CSVGQNEKLFF. The CDR3, as DNA: TGCAGCGTAGGACAGAATGAAAAACTGTTTTTT. The full variable domain, with the rest looked up from reference TRBV29-1 and TRBJ1-4, is SAVISQKPSRDICQRGTSLTIQCQVDSQVTMMFWYRQQPGQSLTLIATANQGSEATYESGFVIDKFPISRPNLTFSTLTVSNMSPEDSSIYLCSVGQNEKLFFGSGTQLSVL.

This clone has just one count. The rearrangement links TRBV5-5 to TRBJ2-3; 13 nucleotides agree with TRBD2. V dropped 2 bases and J dropped 4; count of bases not matched to a gene: 1. The CDR3 spans 15 residues. CDR1 is SGHKS and CDR2 is YYEKEE in the germline V gene (reference sequence). The CDR3 protein is CASSFGLAGADTQYF. The CDR3 DNA sequence: TGTGCCAGCAGCTTTGGACTAGCGGGAGCAGATACGCAGTATTTT.

Concerning this clone itself: An end of the junction does not agree with germline; a read error may underlie this. The DNA for the CDR3 is TGTGCTAGCAGCCCGCGACAGGGTCGGTTGGAGACCCAGTACTTC. Protein product: CASSPRQGRLETQYF. The chain combines TRBV7-7 with TRBJ2-5; 7 bases line up with TRBD1. Germline V gives CDR1 SSHAT, CDR2 FNYEAQ (reference sequence). CDR3 length: 15 amino acids.

The chain is built from TRBV9 and TRBJ2-1; 10 nucleotides match TRBD2. The CDR3 spans 17 residues. The germline gives CDR1 SGDLS, CDR2 YYNGEE. The ends lost 0 bases at V and 9 bases at J; junction bases unmatched: 12. The CDR3 loop reads CASSVGASGGGLSEQFF. CDR3 sequence (DNA): TGTGCCAGCAGCGTAGGGGCTAGCGGGGGCGGGCTTAGTGAGCAGTTCTTC.

This clone appeared a single time. The V and J genes are TRBV9 and TRBJ2-3; D possibly corresponds to TRBD1 (5 bases). The CDR3 consists of 16 residues. Germline V lookup: CDR1 SGDLS, CDR2 YYNGEE. Trimming pared 1 base from V and 4 bases from J, leaving 16 bases between. CDR3 in DNA: TGTGCCAGCAGCGTAACAACAGGAGTCCCTTCAGATACGCAGTATTTT. Its protein is CASSVTTGVPSDTQYF.